This entry lists 19 T cell receptor beta chains sequenced from one sample in a study of regulatory T cells in long-lasting Graves disease. Described time point: newly diagnosed GD, antithyroid drugs for less than 3 months. Preparation of the TCR library used RNA extracted from PBMCs. Construction of the TCR beta libraries employed iRepertoire HTBI primers in conjunction with Arm-PCR of CDR3 regions. TCRdb reprocessed the multiplex PCR reads via MiXCR and lists one record per CDR3 protein. In the table there are 550,000 to 650,000 distinct CDR3 sequences, 15% to 20% of which are singletons. The data also belong to a second study, concerning T cells in Graves' hyperthyroidism and ophthalmopathy.

The specimen comprised peripheral blood mononuclear cells (PBMCs), sampled at new diagnosis, from a patient treated with antithyroid drugs. These receptors all stem from a man aged 18 to 35 with Graves disease.

This clonotype appeared many times. This CDR3 is CASSLSGQVNQPQHF. CDR3 coding DNA: TGTGCCAGCAGTCTATCGGGACAGGTAAATCAGCCCCAGCATTTT. V gene TRBV12-3 or TRBV12-4 combines with J gene TRBJ1-5, with 8 bases fitting TRBD1. The CDR3 sequence is 15 residues long. The ends lost 5 bases at V and 4 bases at J; junction bases unmatched: 7.

This clonotype was found many times. CDR3 in amino acids: CATKHLSPGAVILGYTEAFF. The CDR3 bases are TGTGCCACCAAACACCTAAGCCCGGGGGCTGTCATTCTGGGGTACACTGAAGCTTTCTTT. V is TRBV15 and J is TRBJ1-1; TRBD1 is a possible D gene (6 bases). This CDR3 is 20 amino acids long. The germline V and J ends were trimmed by 7 bases and 3 bases, with 33 bases remaining between them. Looked up from germline, CDR1 is LNHNV and CDR2 is YYDKDF (reference sequence). The full variable domain, in which reference TRBV15 and TRBJ1-1 provide the parts outside the CDR3, is DAMVIQNPRYQVTQFGKPVTLSCSQTLNHNVMYWYQQKSSQAPKLLFHYYDKDFNNEADTPDNFQSRRPNTSFCFLDIRSPGLGDTAMYLCATKHLSPGAVILGYTEAFFGQGTRLTVV.

V usage is TRBV20-1 and J usage is TRBJ1-5; D gene unclear. The CDR3 has 14 residues. V was pared by 6 bases and J by 0 bases, with 12 bases between. Germline CDR1 is DFQATT and CDR2 is SNEGSKA (reference sequence). Here the CDR3 reads CSASARTSNQPQHF. The CDR3 DNA reads TGCAGTGCATCAGCACGGACTAGCAATCAGCCCCAGCATTTT.

Details on this clonotype: This may arise from a read error, as a much more abundant clone is one base away. V and J are TRBV6-2 or TRBV6-3 and TRBJ2-7, with TRBD2 as a possible D gene (6 bases). This CDR3 region has 14 residues. Per germline, CDR1 MNHEY and CDR2 SVGEGT. The CDR3 region has the DNA TGTGCCAGCAGACGAAGCGGGTTGCGATACGGGCAGTACTTC. This sequence encodes CASRRSGLRYGQYF.

This clonotype was counted ten times or more. The chain combines TRBV12-3 or TRBV12-4 with TRBJ2-1; TRBD2 agrees at 9 bases. J lost 4 bases, V lost 5 bases, and 9 bases had no gene match. The CDR3 is 16 residues long. The CDR3 reads CASSIKTSGLYNEQFF. In DNA form, the CDR3 reads TGTGCCAGCAGTATCAAGACTAGCGGACTTTACAATGAGCAGTTCTTC.

This clonotype has ten or more counts. CDR3 residues: CASSPRQGAATDTQYF. CDR3 coding DNA: TGTGCCAGCAGCCCCAGACAGGGGGCGGCCACAGATACGCAGTATTTT. The chain links TRBV11-1 to TRBJ2-3; 10 bases are a match to TRBD1. In germline, CDR1 is SGHAT, CDR2 FQDESV (reference sequence). J lost 2 bases, V lost 5 bases, and 7 bases had no gene match. The CDR3 totals 16 residues.

This clonotype was observed a handful of times. This chain connects TRBV5-5 to TRBJ2-5; a possible D gene is TRBD1 (5 bases). V shed 1 base and J shed 4 bases, with 17 bases lying between them. The CDR3 consists of 16 residues. Germline CDR1 SGHKS, CDR2 YYEKEE (reference sequence). The DNA of the CDR3 is TGTGCCAGCAGCTTGAACAGGATCCCTACGGGAGAGACCCAGTACTTC. Its translation is CASSLNRIPTGETQYF.

This clonotype was observed at least ten times. This chain's CDR3 is CASSPAGGAREKLFF. The CDR3 DNA sequence: TGTGCCAGCAGTCCCGCCGGGGGGGCGAGAGAAAAACTGTTTTTT. The chain couples TRBV28 to TRBJ1-4; D possibly corresponds to TRBD1 (6 bases). The CDR3 has 15 residues. The germline V gene encodes CDR1 MDHEN and CDR2 SYDVKM. Trimming cost V 5 bases and J 8 bases, with 18 bases left between them.

This clonotype was seen a few times. The gene calls are TRBV5-1 and TRBJ2-5; 10 positions match TRBD1. Germline CDR1 is SGHRS and CDR2 is YFSETQ. The CDR3 extends over 15 amino acids. The V gene end was trimmed by 4 bases and the J gene end by 5 bases; junction bases not matched to a gene: 8. The CDR3 DNA sequence: TGCGCCAGCAGCCACCGGGACAGGGGAGCCGAGACCCAGTACTTC. Protein: CASSHRDRGAETQYF.

This clonotype was seen at least ten times. This chain uses TRBV6-1 with TRBJ1-4, with unresolved D. The CDR3 is 11 amino acids. Germline lookup yields CDR1 MNHNS and CDR2 SASEGT. V was trimmed by 5 bases and J by 14 bases, leaving 12 bases between them. CDR3 DNA sequence: TGTGCCAGCAGTCAAGACACCGACCTGTTTTTT. Protein product: CASSQDTDLFF.

The V and J genes are TRBV27 and TRBJ1-1; TRBD1 matches at 7 bases. The CDR3 consists of 14 residues. Trimming removed 3 bases from V and 4 bases from J; junction bases left unmatched: 5. Germline CDR1 reads MNHEY; CDR2 reads SMNVEV (reference sequence). CDR3 in amino acids: CASSLLTGPTEAFF. The CDR3 nucleotides read TGTGCCAGCAGTTTGCTGACAGGGCCCACTGAAGCTTTCTTT.

In this sample, this clonotype turned up many times. The J gene is TRBJ2-5, the V gene TRBV10-3, with TRBD2 as a possible D gene (5 bases). Trimming pared 6 bases from V and 1 base from J, leaving 12 bases between. The germline V gene encodes CDR1 ENHRY and CDR2 SYGVKD. The CDR3 runs to 14 residues. The CDR3, as DNA: TGTGCCATCAGCCGGAGCGGATTCCAAGAGACCCAGTACTTC. It is translated as CAISRSGFQETQYF.

This clonotype was seen many times. J is TRBJ1-3 and V is TRBV6-9, with TRBD1 matching 9 bases. CDR3 length equals 13 residues. The V segment lost 3 bases and the J segment 7 bases; nucleotides outside the gene matches: 1. The germline V gene has CDR1 MNHGY and CDR2 SVAAGI. The CDR3 coding sequence is TGTGCCAGCAGTTACGACAGGGGGAACACCATATATTTT. This gives the protein CASSYDRGNTIYF.

This clonotype was found many times. The chain joins TRBV27 to TRBJ2-7, with 8 bases matching TRBD1. Germline-derived CDR1 and CDR2 are MNHEY and SMNVEV (reference sequence). The CDR3 loop spans 12 amino acids. V was pared by 6 bases and J by 6 bases, with 4 bases of the junction left unmatched. Here the CDR3 reads CASSLTGGEQYF. CDR3 nucleotide sequence: TGTGCCAGCAGCTTAACAGGGGGCGAGCAGTACTTC.

This clonotype was seen a handful of times. This chain links TRBV5-6 with TRBJ2-2, with D maybe TRBD1 (6 bases). The CDR3 runs to 15 residues. Trimming took off 6 bases at V and 4 bases at J, with 16 bases between the two ends. Germline CDR1 and CDR2: SGHDT and YYEEEE. The CDR3 DNA reads as TGTGCCAGCATCCTTGGGGGCGGTGGCACCGGGGAGCTGTTTTTT. As protein: CASILGGGGTGELFF. The variable domain in full, completed from reference TRBV5-6 and TRBJ2-2, reads DAGVTQSPTHLIKTRGQQVTLRCSPKSGHDTVSWYQQALGQGPQFIFQYYEEEERQRGNFPDRFSGHQFPNYSSELNVNALLLGDSALYLCASILGGGGTGELFFGEGSRLTVL.

This clonotype has a handful of counts. V and J are TRBV12-3 or TRBV12-4 and TRBJ1-3; 7 bases map to TRBD1. The V segment lost 4 bases and the J segment 9 bases; nucleotides outside the gene matches: 18. CDR3 length: 17 residues. CDR3 sequence (DNA): TGTGCCAGCAGTTCATCCGGGACAGTCGGAACCGACGCCACCATATATTTT. It yields the protein CASSSSGTVGTDATIYF.

This clonotype has only a few counts. The CDR3: CASSTGTGRNNQPQHF. For the CDR3, the DNA is TGTGCCAGTAGTACCGGGACAGGGAGAAACAATCAGCCCCAGCATTTT. The chain is built from TRBV19 and TRBJ1-5, with TRBD1 matching over 9 bases. With V trimmed by 4 bases and J by 3 bases, 7 bases remained unmatched. From germline, CDR1 is LNHDA and CDR2 SQIVND (reference sequence). The CDR3 spans 16 residues.

This clonotype was detected many times. This sequence joins TRBV30 and TRBJ1-5, with a tentative D call TRBD1 (6 bases). Germline CDR1 is GTSNPN and CDR2 is SVGIG (reference sequence). The ends were cut back, 0 bases at V and 5 bases at J, with 8 bases in the middle. This CDR3 spans 13 amino acids. CDR3 region: CAWSVTGYQPQHF. The CDR3 DNA follows: TGTGCCTGGAGTGTAACAGGGTATCAGCCCCAGCATTTT.

V gene TRBV6-1 combines with J gene TRBJ2-3, with a possible D match to TRBD2 (6 bases). CDR1 and CDR2 from the germline V gene are MNHNS and SASEGT. The CDR3 loop spans 15 amino acids. Between the trimmed V and J ends, which lost 2 bases and 3 bases, there was a span of 12 bases. CDR3 sequence: CASSESSVKTDTQYF. For the CDR3, the DNA is TGTGCCAGCAGTGAATCTAGCGTAAAGACAGATACGCAGTATTTT.